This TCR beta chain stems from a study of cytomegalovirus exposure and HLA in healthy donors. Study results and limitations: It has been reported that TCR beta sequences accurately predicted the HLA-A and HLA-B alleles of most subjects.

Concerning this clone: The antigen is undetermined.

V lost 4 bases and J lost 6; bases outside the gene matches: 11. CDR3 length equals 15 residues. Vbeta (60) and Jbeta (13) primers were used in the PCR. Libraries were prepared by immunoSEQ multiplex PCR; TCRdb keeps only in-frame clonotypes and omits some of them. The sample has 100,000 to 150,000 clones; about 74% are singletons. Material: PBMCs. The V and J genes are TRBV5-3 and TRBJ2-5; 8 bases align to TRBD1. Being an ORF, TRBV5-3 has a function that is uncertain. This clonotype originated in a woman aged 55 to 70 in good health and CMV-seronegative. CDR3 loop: CARSRQTGDGKTQYF. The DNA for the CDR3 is TGTGCCAGAAGCCGTCAGACAGGGGACGGGAAGACCCAGTACTTC.